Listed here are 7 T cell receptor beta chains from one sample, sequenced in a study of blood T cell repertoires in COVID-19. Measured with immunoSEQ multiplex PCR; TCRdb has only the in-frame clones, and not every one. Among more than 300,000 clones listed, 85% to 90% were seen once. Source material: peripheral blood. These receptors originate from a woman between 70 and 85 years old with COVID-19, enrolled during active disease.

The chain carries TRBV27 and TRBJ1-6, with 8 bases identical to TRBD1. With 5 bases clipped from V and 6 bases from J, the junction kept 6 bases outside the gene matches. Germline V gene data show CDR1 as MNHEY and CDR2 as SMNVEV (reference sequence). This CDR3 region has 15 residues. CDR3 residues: CASSIRGLSNSPLHF. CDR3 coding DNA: TGTGCCAGCAGTATCAGGGGGCTCAGTAATTCACCCCTCCACTTT.

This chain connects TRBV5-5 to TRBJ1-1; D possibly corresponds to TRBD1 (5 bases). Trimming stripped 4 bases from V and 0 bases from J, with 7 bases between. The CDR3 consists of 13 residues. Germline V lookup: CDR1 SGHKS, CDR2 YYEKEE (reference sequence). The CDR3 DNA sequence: TGTGCCAGCAGCGGACATGTGAACACTGAAGCTTTCTTT. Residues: CASSGHVNTEAFF.

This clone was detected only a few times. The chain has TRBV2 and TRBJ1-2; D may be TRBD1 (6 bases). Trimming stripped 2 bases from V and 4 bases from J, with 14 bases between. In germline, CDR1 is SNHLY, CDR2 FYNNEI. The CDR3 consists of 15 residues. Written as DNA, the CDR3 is TGTGCCAGCAGTGAAAGCGCCACAGGGCTCTATGGCTACACCTTC. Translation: CASSESATGLYGYTF.

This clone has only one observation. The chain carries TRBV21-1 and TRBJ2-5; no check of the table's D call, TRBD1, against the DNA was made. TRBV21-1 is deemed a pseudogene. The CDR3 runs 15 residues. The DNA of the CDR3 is TGTGCCAGCAGCGCAAACAGGGGCCCGGGGGAGACCCAGTACTTC. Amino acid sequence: CASSANRGPGETQYF.

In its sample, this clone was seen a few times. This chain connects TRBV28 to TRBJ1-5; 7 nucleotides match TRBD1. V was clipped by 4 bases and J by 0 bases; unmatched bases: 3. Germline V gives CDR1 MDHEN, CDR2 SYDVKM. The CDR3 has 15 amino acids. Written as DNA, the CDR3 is TGTGCCAGCAGTTCGGGGACAGATAGCAATCAGCCCCAGCATTTT. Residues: CASSSGTDSNQPQHF.

The CDR3, as DNA: TGTGCCACCAGTGACCCCAGGAGGGCCAGGGCTTTCTTT. This codes for CATSDPRRARAFF. This sequence joins TRBV24-1 and TRBJ1-1; D uncertain. The CDR3 totals 13 residues. Germline CDR1 and CDR2: KGHDR and SFDVKD. V was cut by 4 bases and J by 11 bases, with 16 bases left in between.

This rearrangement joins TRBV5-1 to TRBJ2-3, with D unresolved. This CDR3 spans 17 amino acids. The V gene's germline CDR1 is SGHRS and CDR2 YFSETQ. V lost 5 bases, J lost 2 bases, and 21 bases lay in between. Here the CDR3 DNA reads TGCGCCAGCAGTTTGACCCCTGTTGGGCTCCTCACAGATACGCAGTATTTT. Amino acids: CASSLTPVGLLTDTQYF.